The 18 T cell receptor beta chains listed next were all sequenced from one sample in a study of PD-L1 blockade in urothelial cancer. Measured with immunoSEQ multiplex PCR; TCRdb has only the in-frame clones, and not every one. Seen here are 35,000 to 55,000 clones, almost 85% observed once, and the top ten hold approximately 13%. Time point defined: peripheral blood 6 weeks after treatment start. Material: PBMCs, obtained around atezolizumab (anti-PD-L1) treatment. The receptors here all came from a man between 60 and 70 years old with urothelial cancer.

The sample holds a few counts of this clone. The same CDR3 is also encoded by other DNA sequences in this sample. The chain couples TRBV5-1 to TRBJ1-1, with 9 bases lining up with TRBD1. This CDR3 contains 15 residues. Germline CDR1 reads SGHRS; CDR2 reads YFSETQ. V gave up 2 bases and J gave up 1 base; unmatched junction bases: 3. The CDR3 here is CASSFTGGGNTEAFF. DNA for the CDR3: TGCGCCAGCAGCTTTACAGGGGGCGGGAACACTGAAGCTTTCTTT. Using reference TRBV5-1 and TRBJ1-1 for the parts outside the CDR3, the full variable domain is KAGVTQTPRYLIKTRGQQVTLSCSPISGHRSVSWYQQTPGQGLQFLFEYFSETQRNKGNFPGRFSGRQFSNSRSEMNVSTLELGDSALYLCASSFTGGGNTEAFFGQGTRLTVV.

The V call is TRBV5-6, the J call TRBJ1-4; D not resolved. This CDR3 region has 15 residues. Germline V gives CDR1 SGHDT, CDR2 YYEEEE. V was clipped by 5 bases and J by 4 bases, with 15 bases between them. DNA for the CDR3: TGTGCCAGCAGGCCCTGGCGGAGAGATAATGAAAAACTGTTTTTT. Residues: CASRPWRRDNEKLFF.

V gene TRBV2 combines with J gene TRBJ1-2, with 7 bases that match TRBD1. This CDR3 is 14 amino acids long. CDR1 is SNHLY and CDR2 is FYNNEI in the germline V gene. Trimming at V came to 7 bases and at J to 5 bases, leaving 10 bases not matched to a gene. In nucleotides, the CDR3 is TGTGCCAGCATTCCAGGGGGTCAAGGATATGGCTACACCTTC. This encodes CASIPGGQGYGYTF.

The chain employs TRBV28 and TRBJ2-5; 8 bases match TRBD1. V was clipped by 7 bases and J by 5 bases; unmatched bases: 9. Per the germline V gene, CDR1 is MDHEN and CDR2 is SYDVKM. CDR3 length: 14 amino acids. The CDR3 sequence is CASTGRGQSETQYF. The CDR3 DNA reads TGTGCCAGCACTGGCAGGGGGCAATCTGAGACCCAGTACTTC.

The chain carries TRBV2 and TRBJ2-7; 7 nucleotides line up with TRBD2. Germline values: CDR1 SNHLY, CDR2 FYNNEI. The length of the CDR3 is 16 residues. The V segment lost 4 bases and the J segment 2 bases; nucleotides outside the gene matches: 11. Here the CDR3 reads CASSGVGGLVTYEQYF. The DNA of the CDR3 is TGTGCCAGCAGTGGGGTGGGGGGGTTAGTTACCTACGAGCAGTACTTC.

The V and J genes are TRBV4-3 and TRBJ1-2; TRBD1 aligns across 9 bases. Germline assignment: CDR1 LGHNA and CDR2 YSLEER. This CDR3 comprises 14 residues. V lost 4 bases to trimming and J lost 7 bases; unmatched junction nucleotides: 7. CDR3 in amino acids: CASSPTTGGGGYTF. CDR3 sequence (DNA): TGCGCCAGCAGCCCAACGACAGGGGGAGGTGGCTACACCTTC.

The chain recombines TRBV19 with TRBJ2-2; 7 bases align to TRBD2. The CDR3 sequence is 14 residues long. V was clipped by 7 bases and J by 2 bases; unmatched bases: 4. CDR1 is LNHDA and CDR2 is SQIVND in the germline V gene (reference sequence). This CDR3 is CASKGGGNTGELFF. The CDR3, as DNA: TGTGCCAGTAAAGGCGGGGGAAACACCGGGGAGCTGTTTTTT.

The chain joins TRBV5-6 to TRBJ1-4; 8 positions agree with TRBD1. Germline values: CDR1 SGHDT, CDR2 YYEEEE. The ends lost 1 base at V and 1 base at J; junction bases unmatched: 6. The CDR3 sequence is 17 residues long. Written as DNA, the CDR3 is TGTGCCAGCAGCTTGTGGACAGGGAGAGAAACTAATGAAAAACTGTTTTTT. The encoded protein is CASSLWTGRETNEKLFF.

The genes are TRBV5-5 and TRBJ1-1; TRBD1 aligns across 9 bases. From germline, CDR1 is SGHKS and CDR2 YYEKEE (reference sequence). This CDR3 contains 17 residues. Trimming cost V 0 bases and J 3 bases; bases outside gene matches: 9. CDR3 residues: CASSLDFGDRAYTEAFF. CDR3 nucleotide sequence: TGTGCCAGCAGCTTGGATTTTGGGGACAGGGCCTACACTGAAGCTTTCTTT.

The J gene is TRBJ1-2, the V gene TRBV5-1; TRBD1 agrees at 7 bases. The CDR3 is made up of 14 amino acids. The V and J ends lost 0 bases and 6 bases, in that order; junction bases with no gene match: 5. Germline values: CDR1 SGHRS, CDR2 YFSETQ. The CDR3 DNA reads as TGCGCCAGCAGCTTGGTATCTGGACAGGATGGCTACACCTTC. Translation: CASSLVSGQDGYTF.

This chain uses TRBV18 with TRBJ1-4; TRBD1 matches 7 bases. Germline CDR1 and CDR2: KGHSH and LQKENI. The CDR3 is 15 residues long. J was trimmed by 4 bases and V by 0 bases; bases with no gene match: 2. The CDR3 sequence: CASSPPGQINEKLFF. CDR3 sequence (DNA): TGTGCCAGCTCACCACCGGGACAGATTAATGAAAAACTGTTTTTT.

V gene TRBV2 combines with J gene TRBJ2-2, with a possible D match to TRBD1 (7 bases). Germline CDR1 and CDR2: SNHLY and FYNNEI. Trimming took 6 bases from V and 1 from J, leaving 24 bases between them. The CDR3 has 19 residues. Written as DNA, the CDR3 is TGTGCCAGCAGCGTCGAGAGGGGGCGCCGGGGACTGAACACCGGGGAGCTGTTTTTT. Its protein is CASSVERGRRGLNTGELFF.

The chain recombines TRBV4-1 with TRBJ2-5; 8 bases align to TRBD2. J lost 7 bases, V lost 0 bases, and 7 bases had no gene match. CDR1 is MGHRA, CDR2 YSYEKL, per germline. The length of the CDR3 is 15 residues. In nucleotides, the CDR3 is TGCGCCAGCAGCCAAGAAGGGACTAGTTTTGGGACCCAGTACTTC. It is translated as CASSQEGTSFGTQYF.

The chain carries TRBV7-9 and TRBJ2-1; tentatively, D is TRBD2 (6 bases). Germline lookup yields CDR1 SEHNR and CDR2 FQNEAQ (reference sequence). V lost 1 base, J lost 3 bases, and 10 bases lay in between. The CDR3 has 15 residues. The CDR3 sequence is CASSLVLDYYNEQFF. CDR3 nucleotide sequence: TGTGCCAGCAGCTTAGTTCTGGACTACTACAATGAGCAGTTCTTC. Together with reference TRBV7-9 and TRBJ2-1, the CDR3 gives the full variable domain: DTGVSQNPRHKITKRGQNVTFRCDPISEHNRLYWYRQTLGQGPEFLTYFQNEAQLEKSRLLSDRFSAERPKGSFSTLEIQRTEQGDSAMYLCASSLVLDYYNEQFFGPGTRLTVL.

V is TRBV5-1 and J is TRBJ2-1; D is undetermined. This CDR3 has 11 amino acids. V shed 1 base and J shed 6 bases, with 2 bases lying between them. Germline CDR1 SGHRS, CDR2 YFSETQ. CDR3 sequence: CASSLRNEQFF. CDR3 DNA: TGCGCCAGCAGCTTGCGCAATGAGCAGTTCTTC.

The V and J genes are TRBV19 and TRBJ1-2; weak D call: TRBD1 (6 bases). Trimming shortened V by 3 bases and J by 1 base, and 15 bases separated the two germline ends. The CDR3 is 16 residues long. CDR1 and CDR2 (germline): LNHDA, SQIVND (reference sequence). As DNA, the CDR3 is TGTGCCAGTAGTATGGGTCGGGACACCCGTAACTATGGCTACACCTTC. Protein product: CASSMGRDTRNYGYTF.

This rearrangement joins TRBV7-2 to TRBJ2-7; 11 nucleotides agree with TRBD1. CDR1 and CDR2 from the germline V gene are SGHTA and FQGNSA. This CDR3 has 16 amino acids. J lost 5 bases, V lost 5 bases, and 11 bases had no gene match. DNA of the CDR3: TGTGCCAGCAGCCCGGGAGGGACAGGGGGTATCCACGAGCAGTACTTC. It yields the protein CASSPGGTGGIHEQYF.

This chain joins TRBV6-1 and TRBJ2-2; TRBD2 matches 7 bases. Per germline, CDR1 MNHNS and CDR2 SASEGT. With 2 bases clipped from V and 6 bases from J, the junction kept 12 bases outside the gene matches. The CDR3 is made up of 17 amino acids. CDR3 sequence reads: CASSERRGRAGAGELFF. CDR3 bases: TGTGCCAGCAGTGAAAGGCGAGGAAGGGCGGGGGCCGGGGAGCTGTTTTTT.